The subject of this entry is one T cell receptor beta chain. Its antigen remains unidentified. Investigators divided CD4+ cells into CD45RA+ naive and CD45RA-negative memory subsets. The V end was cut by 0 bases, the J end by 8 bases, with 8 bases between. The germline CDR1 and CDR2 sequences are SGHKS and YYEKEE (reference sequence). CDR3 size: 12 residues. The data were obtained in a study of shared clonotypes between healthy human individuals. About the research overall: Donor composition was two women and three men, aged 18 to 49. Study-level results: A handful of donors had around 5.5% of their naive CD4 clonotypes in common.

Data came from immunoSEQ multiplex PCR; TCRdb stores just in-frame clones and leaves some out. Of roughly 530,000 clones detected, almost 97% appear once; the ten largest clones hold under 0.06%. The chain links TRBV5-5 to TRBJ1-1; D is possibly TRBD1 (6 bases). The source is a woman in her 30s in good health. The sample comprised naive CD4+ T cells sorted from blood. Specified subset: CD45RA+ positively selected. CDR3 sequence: CASSLVTGEAFF. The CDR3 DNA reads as TGTGCCAGCAGCTTGGTTACAGGGGAAGCTTTCTTT.